The sequence of this T cell receptor beta chain was determined in a study of T cell changes during pregnancy in multiple sclerosis. The V gene's germline CDR1 is SGHVS and CDR2 FNYEAQ. The CDR3 totals 15 residues. Trimming shortened V by 7 bases and J by 0 bases, and 13 bases separated the two germline ends. Here immunoSEQ multiplex PCR was the method, and the copy in TCRdb shows in-frame clones only, minus some. The repertoire includes about 57,000 clones, approximately 90% of them detected once, and 3% to 4% sits in the top ten. The TCR sequence derives from a female donor in good health, enrolled as a control in a pregnancy study. The chain joins TRBV7-6 to TRBJ1-3; TRBD1 is a possible D gene (5 bases). Specimen: peripheral blood, collected after pregnancy. The CDR3 spells CASIPSGVSGNTIYF. CDR3 nucleotide sequence: TGTGCCAGCATCCCGTCGGGGGTCTCTGGAAACACCATATATTTT.